The sequence of this TCR beta chain was determined in a study of blood T cells in healthy people across ages. With regard to this clonotype: Its target is unknown.

The CDR3 runs to 15 residues. The V and J ends lost 6 bases and 6 bases, in that order; junction bases with no gene match: 9. The V gene's germline CDR1 is MGHDK and CDR2 SYGVNS. Sample-barcoded 5' priming and a J-beta primer mix drove a second PCR of roughly 7 to 11 cycles. TCRdb used MiXCR to reprocess the 5' RACE reads, holding one entry per CDR3 protein. Altogether 1.5 million to 2 million distinct CDR3 sequences are present, around 42% being singletons, with the ten largest covering more than 20%. Findings and limits, study-wide: Roughly linearly, TCR beta diversity per million T cells fell as age increased.

This chain uses TRBV25-1 with TRBJ2-7, with 12 bases identical to TRBD2. Specimen: blood. This clonotype originated in a human donor in good health. The CDR3 is CASREASGGVFEQYF. The CDR3 bases are TGTGCCAGCAGGGAGGCTAGCGGGGGGGTTTTCGAGCAGTACTTC.